One sample yielded the 11 T cell receptor beta chains listed below, sequenced in a study of blood T cell repertoires in COVID-19. Repertoires were generated with immunoSEQ multiplex PCR, while TCRdb's copy carries only in-frame clones and drops some. Of over 55,000 clones in the sample, roughly 90% were seen once. What was sequenced was peripheral blood. These receptors were obtained from a woman aged 80 or over with COVID-19, enrolled during active disease.

The V and J genes are TRBV2 and TRBJ2-7; maybe TRBD1 (6 bases). In germline, CDR1 is SNHLY, CDR2 FYNNEI. The ends were cut back, 4 bases at V and 9 bases at J, with 19 bases in the middle. The CDR3 is 14 residues long. The CDR3, as DNA: TGTGCCAGCAGTGTCCGGGACATCTCGAAAGCGCAGTACTTC. As protein: CASSVRDISKAQYF.

A few counts support this clone. The chain joins TRBV2 to TRBJ1-5; TRBD1 is a possible D gene (5 bases). CDR1 and CDR2 from the germline V gene are SNHLY and FYNNEI. The CDR3 loop spans 14 amino acids. The V gene lost 7 bases and the J gene lost 2 bases, with 12 bases spanning the gap. CDR3 residues: CASTVEGGNQPQHF. As DNA, the CDR3 is TGTGCCAGCACGGTCGAAGGGGGCAATCAGCCCCAGCATTTT.

J is TRBJ2-1 and V is TRBV5-1; 8 bases fit TRBD2. CDR1 is SGHRS and CDR2 is YFSETQ in the germline V gene. This CDR3 is built from 15 residues. Trimming at V came to 3 bases and at J to 6 bases, leaving 8 bases not matched to a gene. CDR3 loop: CASSSTSGWANEQFF. As DNA, the CDR3 is TGCGCCAGCAGCTCAACTAGCGGCTGGGCCAATGAGCAGTTCTTC.

This chain connects TRBV4-2 to TRBJ2-5, with 8 bases matching TRBD2. The junction had 5 bases not matched to a gene; V was cut back by 0 bases and J by 2 bases. The CDR3 runs to 16 residues. Germline values: CDR1 LGHNA, CDR2 YNFKEQ. The CDR3 spells CASSQDRASGQETQYF. The CDR3 coding sequence is TGTGCCAGCAGCCAAGATAGGGCTAGCGGGCAAGAGACCCAGTACTTC.

The genes are TRBV5-1 and TRBJ1-4; TRBD1 might be the D (5 bases). Germline V gives CDR1 SGHRS, CDR2 YFSETQ. The V end was cut by 0 bases, the J end by 4 bases, with 16 bases between. The CDR3 covers 17 residues. In DNA, the CDR3 is TGCGCCAGCAGCTTGGGTACGCGGAGGGGACTTAATGAAAAACTGTTTTTT. Its protein product is CASSLGTRRGLNEKLFF.

This chain connects TRBV7-2 to TRBJ2-3, with 10 bases that match TRBD2. Germline V gene data show CDR1 as SGHTA and CDR2 as FQGNSA. CDR3 size: 14 residues. The trim removed 2 bases at V and 5 bases at J, leaving 1 base unmatched. In DNA, the CDR3 is TGTGCCAGCAGCTTAAGCGGGGGGGGAGATACGCAGTATTTT. Amino acids: CASSLSGGGDTQYF.

This CDR3 is CASSPGLAGGRETQYF. The DNA of the CDR3 is TGCGCCAGCAGCCCGGGACTAGCGGGGGGGCGGGAGACCCAGTACTTC. This sequence joins TRBV5-1 and TRBJ2-5; 16 bases map to TRBD2. The CDR3 extends over 16 amino acids. The V segment lost 4 bases and the J segment 5 bases; nucleotides outside the gene matches: 5. Germline CDR1 and CDR2: SGHRS and YFSETQ.

The chain recombines TRBV5-4 with TRBJ2-1, with TRBD2 identical over 11 bases. The CDR3 loop spans 16 amino acids. Germline CDR1 SGHNT, CDR2 YYREEE (reference sequence). J gave up 6 bases and V 2 bases, and 7 bases lay outside the gene matches. In nucleotides, the CDR3 is TGTGCCAGCAGCTTCGGTTTAGCGGGGGGGAGCAATGAGCAGTTCTTC. This codes for CASSFGLAGGSNEQFF. Together with reference TRBV5-4 and TRBJ2-1, the CDR3 gives the full variable domain: ETGVTQSPTHLIKTRGQQVTLRCSSQSGHNTVSWYQQALGQGPQFIFQYYREEENGRGNFPPRFSGLQFPNYSSELNVNALELDDSALYLCASSFGLAGGSNEQFFGPGTRLTVL.

This clone appeared a few times. V usage is TRBV3-1 (or the pseudogene TRBV3-2) and J usage is TRBJ2-5, with D possibly being TRBD2 (6 bases). Trimming took 0 bases from V and 8 from J, leaving 19 bases between them. The CDR3 sequence is 16 residues long. Germline V gives CDR1 LGHDT, CDR2 YNNKEL (reference sequence). This chain's CDR3 is CASSQDWGGAGVTQYF. CDR3 DNA: TGTGCCAGCAGCCAAGATTGGGGCGGGGCCGGTGTTACCCAGTACTTC.

The chain has TRBV4-1 and TRBJ1-1; 8 nucleotides match TRBD1. J gave up 1 base and V 5 bases, and 6 bases lay outside the gene matches. The length of the CDR3 is 15 residues. The germline CDR1 and CDR2 sequences are MGHRA and YSYEKL. The CDR3 reads CASSKGQGPNTEAFF. Written as DNA, the CDR3 is TGCGCCAGCAGCAAAGGACAGGGACCGAACACTGAAGCTTTCTTT.

This chain links TRBV5-8 with TRBJ1-3; 7 nucleotides align to TRBD1. The ends lost 6 bases at V and 0 bases at J; junction bases unmatched: 12. CDR1 and CDR2 from the germline V gene are SGHTS and YDEGEE. The CDR3 consists of 17 residues. The CDR3 region has the DNA TGTGCCAGCACCATGAGGGGGCCGGGGAACTCTGGAAACACCATATATTTT. It translates to CASTMRGPGNSGNTIYF.